These T cell receptor beta chains were read from a single sample in a study of PD-L1 blockade in urothelial cancer. Clones were read by immunoSEQ multiplex PCR, and TCRdb kept only the in-frame ones, dropping some. The data show about 82,000 clones, approximately 86% seen once. This specimen consisted of PBMCs, obtained around atezolizumab (anti-PD-L1) treatment. Source of these receptors: a woman aged 65 to 85 with urothelial cancer. The CDR3 runs from the conserved cysteine through the conserved F or W. The order of the fields is CDR3 protein, J gene, clone size, V gene, D gene, CDR3 length. D genes are given only for firm matches. Clone size appears in some rows only: once, few, many, or a class for an expanded clone.

CASSESGWNSPLHF TRBJ1-6 . TRBV10-1 . 14
CASSYHRGSGETQYF TRBJ2-5 . TRBV5-8 TRBD1 15
CASSLWSSGYTKRYF TRBJ2-7 . TRBV5-6 TRBD2 15
CASTDRAGGTQETQYF TRBJ2-5 few TRBV6-6 TRBD2 16
CASSGIGEIYGYTF TRBJ1-2 . TRBV7-9 . 14
CASTEGGFGAGQNTEAFF TRBJ1-1 . TRBV28 . 18
CASSYSAGPQETQYF TRBJ2-5 . TRBV6-5 . 15
CASSPTPSGGANEQFF TRBJ2-1 . TRBV5-1 TRBD2 16
CASRPTSGRSAGELFF TRBJ2-2 . TRBV2 TRBD2 16
CASSLALDPGELFF TRBJ2-2 once TRBV5-1 . 14
CSARWQGELFF TRBJ2-2 once TRBV20-1 . 11
CASSRSSIVHTGSSYEQYF TRBJ2-7 . TRBV2 . 19
CASHDRVTETQYF TRBJ2-5 . TRBV25-1 TRBD1 13
CASSPLERVGEPQHF TRBJ1-5 . TRBV18 . 15
CASSLPVGPGYTF TRBJ1-2 . TRBV7-8 . 13
CASSQGVAGGGGQFF TRBJ2-1 . TRBV14 TRBD2 15
CASSLDLRGGGFGEQFF TRBJ2-1 . TRBV7-2 TRBD2 17
CASSPRGGVSYEQYF TRBJ2-7 . TRBV5-4 TRBD2 15
CASSREFYEQYF TRBJ2-7 once TRBV25-1 . 12
CSVGEVGEQYF TRBJ2-7 . TRBV29-1 . 11
CASSVGRLISSYNEQFF TRBJ2-1 . TRBV9 . 17
CASSLSAGAHEQFF TRBJ2-1 . TRBV27 . 14
CASSRNPGTEAQNIQYF TRBJ2-4 . TRBV18 TRBD1 17
CASSPDRGLAVTYEQYF TRBJ2-7 . TRBV2 TRBD2 17
CASSPRMGTDYEQYF TRBJ2-7 . TRBV7-2 TRBD1 15
CSVTGQGWGYTF TRBJ1-2 . TRBV29-1 . 12
CASSVAGGETQYF TRBJ2-5 . TRBV19 TRBD1 13
CASSLVFSGANVLTF TRBJ2-6 . TRBV7-2 . 15